A selection of T cell receptor beta chains follows, all from one sample in a study of T cell responses to AZD1222 COVID-19 vaccine. Sequencing was performed with immunoSEQ multiplex PCR; in TCRdb, only in-frame clones are kept and a portion is missing. The table includes about 130,000 clones, about 90% detected once. The sequences come from peripheral blood, collected on day 0 of AZD1222 vaccination. Receptors originate from an adult in good health. CDR3s include the opening cysteine and the closing phenylalanine or tryptophan. Fields, in order: clone size, V gene, J gene, D gene, CDR3 protein, CDR3 DNA. D genes are given only for firm matches. Rows may omit the clone size; those that give it use once, few, many or a size class.

NA	TRBV18	TRBJ2-3	NA	CASSHRDMSDTQYF	TGTGCCAGCTCACACAGGGATATGTCAGATACGCAGTATTTT
NA	TRBV6-2/TRBV6-3	TRBJ2-5	NA	CASSSWAVQETQYF	TGTGCCAGCAGTTCATGGGCGGTCCAAGAGACCCAGTACTTC
NA	TRBV6-5	TRBJ2-7	NA	CASGSSYEQYF	TGTGCCTCCGGGTCCTCCTACGAGCAGTACTTC
once	TRBV7-2	TRBJ2-2	NA	CASSLAPLVTGELFF	TGTGCCAGCAGCTTAGCCCCACTGGTCACCGGGGAGCTGTTTTTT
once	TRBV6-2/TRBV6-3	TRBJ1-5	NA	CASSYSIDQPQHF	TGTGCCAGCAGTTACTCAATAGATCAGCCCCAGCATTTT
NA	TRBV11-2	TRBJ1-1	TRBD1	CASSTDRGGTEAFF	TGTGCCAGCAGTACCGACAGGGGTGGTACTGAAGCTTTCTTT
NA	TRBV5-5	TRBJ2-3	NA	CASSLANVRSTDTQYF	TGTGCCAGCAGCTTGGCGAACGTTCGGAGCACAGATACGCAGTATTTT
NA	TRBV2	TRBJ1-5	NA	CASSDRVRNQPQHF	TGTGCCAGCAGTGACCGGGTTCGAAATCAGCCCCAGCATTTT
NA	TRBV7-9	TRBJ2-5	TRBD1	CASSLGQGVETQYF	TGTGCCAGCAGCCTTGGCCAGGGGGTTGAGACCCAGTACTTC
NA	TRBV13	TRBJ1-6	TRBD1	CASSLDRGNSPLHF	TGTGCCAGCAGCTTGGACAGGGGTAATTCACCCCTCCACTTT
NA	TRBV5-3	TRBJ1-1	NA	CARSFPGGHPEYTEAFF	TGTGCCAGAAGCTTCCCCGGAGGTCACCCCGAATACACTGAAGCTTTCTTT
few	TRBV6-1	TRBJ2-6	NA	CASSEGDSGANVLTF	TGTGCCAGCAGTGAAGGAGACTCTGGGGCCAACGTCCTGACTTTC
NA	TRBV4-2	TRBJ1-2	NA	CASSQFSIQSGRYGYTF	TGTGCCAGCAGCCAATTTAGCATCCAGTCGGGCCGCTATGGCTACACCTTC
NA	TRBV9	TRBJ2-3	NA	CASSTAFVPDTQYF	TGTGCCAGCAGCACGGCGTTCGTCCCAGATACGCAGTATTTT
NA	TRBV6-5	TRBJ1-3	NA	CASRPGFSGNTIYF	TGTGCCAGCAGACCCGGGTTCTCTGGAAACACCATATATTTT
NA	TRBV2	TRBJ1-1	NA	CASSGFREGTEAFF	TGTGCCAGCAGTGGATTCAGGGAGGGCACTGAAGCTTTCTTT
NA	TRBV6-5	TRBJ1-1	NA	CASSPFLGGEGEAFF	TGTGCCAGCAGTCCTTTCTTGGGGGGAGAGGGGGAAGCTTTCTTT
NA	TRBV28	TRBJ2-2	NA	CASVLSGTGELFF	TGTGCCAGCGTCCTCAGCGGGACCGGGGAGCTGTTTTTT
NA	TRBV7-6	TRBJ2-7	TRBD2	CASSLAGTSGGRPRGQYF	TGTGCCAGCAGCTTAGCCGGGACTAGCGGGGGCCGGCCAAGGGGGCAGTACTTC
once	TRBV19	TRBJ1-5	NA	CASSIVLAWGSNQPQHF	TGTGCCAGTAGTATAGTTCTCGCATGGGGTAGCAATCAGCCCCAGCATTTT
NA	TRBV7-9	TRBJ1-1	TRBD1	CASSRQGPPFF	TGTGCCAGCAGCCGACAGGGTCCGCCTTTCTTT
once	TRBV5-1	TRBJ2-1	TRBD2	CASSENSGGQFF	TGCGCCAGCAGCGAAAATTCGGGGGGGCAGTTCTTC
NA	TRBV3-1/TRBV3-2	TRBJ1-1	NA	CASSSWAEAFF	TGTGCCAGCAGCTCGTGGGCTGAAGCTTTCTTT
NA	TRBV6-2/TRBV6-3	TRBJ2-4	TRBD1	CASSNPPGTGTLAKNIQYF	TGTGCCAGCAGTAACCCTCCCGGGACAGGGACCTTAGCCAAAAACATTCAGTACTTC
NA	TRBV18	TRBJ2-5	NA	CASSSLREETQYF	TGTGCCAGCTCCTCGCTTAGGGAAGAGACCCAGTACTTC
NA	TRBV18	TRBJ2-1	TRBD1	CASSPPGTGAYNEQFF	TGTGCCAGCTCACCCCCCGGGACAGGGGCCTACAATGAGCAGTTCTTC
once	TRBV7-6	TRBJ1-1	NA	CASSLMGAGNTEAFF	TGTGCCAGCAGCTTAATGGGGGCCGGGAACACTGAAGCTTTCTTT
NA	TRBV3-1/TRBV3-2	TRBJ1-2	NA	CASSPYGQGGGYTF	TGTGCCAGCAGCCCCTACGGCCAGGGAGGGGGCTACACCTTC
once	TRBV7-9	TRBJ2-7	TRBD2	CASRLAGAYEQYF	TGTGCCAGCAGGCTAGCGGGGGCCTACGAGCAGTACTTC
NA	TRBV10-3	TRBJ2-7	NA	CAISEGLSYEQYF	TGTGCCATCAGTGAGGGTCTATCCTACGAGCAGTACTTC
NA	TRBV2	TRBJ1-6	NA	CASTLAGRNNSPLHF	TGTGCCAGCACTTTGGCAGGACGAAATAATTCACCCCTCCACTTT
NA	TRBV27	TRBJ2-7	NA	CASRQIFSGVAYEQYF	TGTGCCAGCAGACAAATCTTCTCGGGGGTTGCCTACGAGCAGTACTTC
NA	TRBV7-8	TRBJ2-2	TRBD2	CASSLVLGLAGGRVTGELFF	TGTGCCAGCAGCTTAGTATTAGGGCTAGCGGGGGGGCGCGTCACCGGGGAGCTGTTTTTT
NA	TRBV21-1	TRBJ1-6	NA	CASSPPDLRDLSSYNSPLHF	TGTGCCAGCAGCCCCCCCGACCTCAGGGATCTAAGCTCCTATAATTCACCCCTCCACTTT
once	TRBV5-4	TRBJ1-2	NA	CASSRDAYGYTF	TGTGCCAGCAGCCGGGACGCCTATGGCTACACCTTC
NA	TRBV3-1/TRBV3-2	TRBJ2-5	NA	CASSQPRYRTPYQETQYF	TGTGCCAGCAGCCAACCCAGATACAGGACACCCTACCAAGAGACCCAGTACTTC
NA	TRBV28	TRBJ1-2	NA	CASSLVIDNYGYTF	TGTGCCAGCAGTTTGGTTATAGACAACTATGGCTACACCTTC
NA	TRBV7-9	TRBJ2-5	NA	CASSSTGQETQYF	TGTGCCAGCAGCTCTACGGGGCAAGAGACCCAGTACTTC
NA	TRBV7-2	TRBJ2-7	NA	CASSLSGYSYEQYF	TGTGCCAGCAGCTTAAGCGGGTACTCCTACGAGCAGTACTTC
NA	TRBV5-6	TRBJ2-3	TRBD2	CASSFWRGASTDTQYF	TGTGCCAGCAGCTTCTGGCGGGGGGCTAGCACAGATACGCAGTATTTT
NA	TRBV10-1	TRBJ1-2	NA	CASSAGGANYGYTF	TGCGCCAGCAGCGCCGGGGGAGCTAACTATGGCTACACCTTC
NA	TRBV11-1	TRBJ2-5	NA	CASSLPPGTQETQYF	TGTGCCAGCAGCTTACCACCGGGGACCCAAGAGACCCAGTACTTC
once	TRBV27	TRBJ2-1	NA	CASSPRQANEQFF	TGTGCCAGCAGTCCGAGACAGGCCAATGAGCAGTTCTTC
NA	TRBV9	TRBJ1-2	NA	CASSVVPHLRGYTF	TGTGCCAGCAGCGTAGTGCCCCACTTACGTGGCTACACCTTC
NA	TRBV6-2/TRBV6-3	TRBJ2-7	NA	CASTPGLLLYEQYF	TGTGCCAGCACCCCGGGACTTCTGCTCTACGAGCAGTACTTC
NA	TRBV5-1	TRBJ2-7	NA	CASSSRGRSGRPYEQYF	TGCGCCAGCAGCTCGAGGGGAAGGTCGGGCAGGCCGTACGAGCAGTACTTC
NA	TRBV25-1	TRBJ1-2	NA	CASSPSSSANYGYTF	TGTGCCAGCAGTCCTAGTTCCTCAGCTAACTATGGCTACACCTTC
NA	TRBV5-8	TRBJ2-3	NA	CARGRDRSTDTQYF	TGTGCCAGGGGCCGGGACCGAAGCACAGATACGCAGTATTTT
NA	TRBV6-1	TRBJ2-7	NA	CASSDRGAPRYEQYF	TGTGCCAGCAGTGACCGAGGGGCACCACGCTACGAGCAGTACTTC
NA	TRBV19	TRBJ2-7	NA	CASSPGGDGEQYF	TGTGCCAGTAGTCCAGGAGGGGACGGCGAGCAGTACTTC
few	TRBV12-3/TRBV12-4	TRBJ1-2	TRBD1	CASSVTGGHGYTF	TGTGCCAGCAGTGTGACAGGGGGGCATGGCTACACCTTC
few	TRBV5-4	TRBJ1-2	TRBD1	CASSTGTGVNYGYTF	TGTGCCAGCAGCACCGGGACAGGGGTGAACTATGGCTACACCTTC
NA	TRBV10-2	TRBJ1-3	NA	CASSEIFSGNTIYF	TGCGCCAGCAGTGAAATTTTCTCTGGAAACACCATATATTTT